Listed here are 8 T cell receptor beta chains from one sample, sequenced in a study of OX40 agonist ivuxolimab in advanced cancers. Method: immunoSEQ multiplex PCR; TCRdb's copy keeps in-frame clones and lacks some. In the table there are some 85,000 clones, 70% to 90% of which are singletons. This sample comprised CD4+ or CD8+ T cells sorted from blood, obtained in a trial of the OX40 agonist ivuxolimab. The receptors were sampled from an adult with an advanced solid tumor such as melanoma, head and neck, liver or kidney cancer.

This chain connects TRBV6-1 to TRBJ2-5, with 9 positions matching TRBD2. CDR3 length: 15 residues. The germline CDR1 and CDR2 sequences are MNHNS and SASEGT. J lost 1 base, V lost 8 bases, and 8 bases had no gene match. The chain's CDR3 is CASCIGRGGQETQYF. The CDR3 nucleotides are TGTGCCAGCTGTATAGGGCGGGGGGGCCAAGAGACCCAGTACTTC.

The chain links TRBV25-1 to TRBJ2-2; no clear D. The CDR3 length is 16 residues. Germline V gene sequence: CDR1 MGHDK, CDR2 SYGVNS. V lost 2 bases and J 2 bases, leaving 12 bases between the germline ends. CDR3 amino acids: CASSERPTFNTGELFF. In DNA form, the CDR3 reads TGTGCCAGCAGTGAACGACCCACTTTCAACACCGGGGAGCTGTTTTTT.

This clone was picked up a small number of times. This rearrangement joins TRBV27 to TRBJ1-4; D is uncertain. Trimming stripped 3 bases from V and 3 bases from J, with 8 bases between. Per the germline V gene, CDR1 is MNHEY and CDR2 is SMNVEV (reference sequence). The CDR3 is 14 residues long. The DNA of the CDR3 is TGTGCCAGCAGTTTGACAATTCCTAATGAAAAACTGTTTTTT. This gives the protein CASSLTIPNEKLFF.

The gene calls are TRBV7-9 and TRBJ2-7; unclear D gene. Trimming stripped 6 bases from V and 5 bases from J, with 11 bases between. This CDR3 comprises 12 residues. Germline CDR1 reads SEHNR; CDR2 reads FQNEAQ (reference sequence). The CDR3 region has the DNA TGTGCCAGCAGTCTTGACTGGGACGAGCAGTACTTC. Protein: CASSLDWDEQYF.

DNA for the CDR3: TGTGCCAGCAGTTTAAAACAGGGGCCCCCCTATGGCTACACCTTC. This gives the protein CASSLKQGPPYGYTF. The genes are TRBV27 and TRBJ1-2; TRBD1 matches 7 bases. Germline V CDR1 and CDR2: MNHEY, SMNVEV (reference sequence). V lost 2 bases and J lost 4; bases outside the gene matches: 7. The CDR3 is 15 residues long.

CDR3 sequence: CASRTTSGTSTDTQYF. The CDR3 coding sequence is TGTGCCAGCAGAACTACATCCGGGACTTCCACAGATACGCAGTATTTT. The chain is built from TRBV7-2 and TRBJ2-3, with D possibly TRBD2 on 6 matching bases. From germline, CDR1 is SGHTA and CDR2 FQGNSA. The CDR3 loop spans 16 amino acids. The ends were cut back, 6 bases at V and 2 bases at J, with 18 bases in the middle.

V is TRBV18 and J is TRBJ2-5, with 7 bases identical to TRBD1. The CDR3 spans 13 residues. J gave up 5 bases and V 5 bases, and 5 bases lay outside the gene matches. The V gene's germline CDR1 is KGHSH and CDR2 LQKENI. DNA of the CDR3: TGTGCCAGCTCAAGGGGGCGCAGGGAGACCCAGTACTTC. Amino acids: CASSRGRRETQYF. Using reference TRBV18 and TRBJ2-5 for the parts outside the CDR3, the full variable domain is NAGVMQNPRHLVRRRGQEARLRCSPMKGHSHVYWYRQLPEEGLKFMVYLQKENIIDESGMPKERFSAEFPKEGPSILRIQQVVRGDSAAYFCASSRGRRETQYFGPGTRLLVL.

This chain links TRBV28 with TRBJ2-1; 11 bases are shared with TRBD1. The CDR3 spans 15 residues. V lost 6 bases, J lost 4 bases, and 5 bases stayed unmatched. From germline, CDR1 is MDHEN and CDR2 SYDVKM. CDR3: CASRGQGGAYNEQFF. In DNA, the CDR3 is TGTGCCAGCAGGGGACAGGGGGGGGCTTACAATGAGCAGTTCTTC.